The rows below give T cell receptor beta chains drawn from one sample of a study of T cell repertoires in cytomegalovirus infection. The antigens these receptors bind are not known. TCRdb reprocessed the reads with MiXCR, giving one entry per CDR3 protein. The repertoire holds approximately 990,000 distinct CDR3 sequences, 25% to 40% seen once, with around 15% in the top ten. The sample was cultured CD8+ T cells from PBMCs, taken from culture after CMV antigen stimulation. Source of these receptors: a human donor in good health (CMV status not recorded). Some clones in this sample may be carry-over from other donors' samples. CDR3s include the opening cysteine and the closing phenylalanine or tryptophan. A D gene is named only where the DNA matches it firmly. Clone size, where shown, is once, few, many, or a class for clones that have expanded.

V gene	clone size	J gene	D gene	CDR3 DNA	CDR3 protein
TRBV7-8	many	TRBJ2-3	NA	TGTGCCAGCAGCTTAGAGCGGCGGGGCACAGATACGCAGTATTTT	CASSLERRGTDTQYF
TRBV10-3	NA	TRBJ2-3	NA	TGTGCCATCAGTTCCCGGACAAGCACAGATACGCAGTATTTT	CAISSRTSTDTQYF
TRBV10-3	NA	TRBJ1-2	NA	TGTGCCACCGTTAGACCAGTCTATGGCTACACCTTC	CATVRPVYGYTF
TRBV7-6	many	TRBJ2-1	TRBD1	TGTGCCAGCAGTTATACAGGGGAAGACGATGAGCAGTTCTTC	CASSYTGEDDEQFF
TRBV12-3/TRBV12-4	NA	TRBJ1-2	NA	TGTGCCAGCAGTTCCAGCTCCTCCGATGGGTACACCTTC	CASSSSSSDGYTF
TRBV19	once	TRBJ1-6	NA	TGTGCCAGCAAATCGTCAGGGGAAGGCTATAATTCACCCCTCCACTTT	CASKSSGEGYNSPLHF
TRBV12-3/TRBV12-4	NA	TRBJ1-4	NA	TGTGCCAGCAGTCCCCGTCAAGAGGAAAAACTGTTTTTT	CASSPRQEEKLFF
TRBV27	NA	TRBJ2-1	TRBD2	TGTGCCAGCACCTTCGGGGGGGGTGTTTCCTACAATGAGCGGTTCTTC	CASTFGGGVSYNERFF
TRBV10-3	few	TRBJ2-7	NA	TGTGCCATCAGTGAGTCGAATCATCCAGCCCTCGCGGCCTACGAGCAGTACTTC	CAISESNHPALAAYEQYF
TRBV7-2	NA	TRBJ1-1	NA	TGTGCCAGCAGCTTAGGGGTCCCCGATGAAGCTTTCTTT	CASSLGVPDEAFF
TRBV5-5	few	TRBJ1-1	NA	TGTGCCAGCAGCACCATTGGGGGCACTGAAGCTTTCTTT	CASSTIGGTEAFF
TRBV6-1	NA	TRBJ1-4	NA	TGTGTCAGCAAACAGGGTGTTGGAGCAACTAATGAAAAACTGTTTTTT	CVSKQGVGATNEKLFF
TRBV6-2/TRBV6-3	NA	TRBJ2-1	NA	TGTGCCAGCAGTTACCCCGGGACAACCTACAATGAGCAGTTCTTC	CASSYPGTTYNEQFF
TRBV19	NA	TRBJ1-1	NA	TGTGCCAGCACCTGGGCAGGGGCAAATGAAGCTTTCTTT	CASTWAGANEAFF
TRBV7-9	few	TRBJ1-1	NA	TGTGCCAGCAGCTTAGGAATCGGAGGTGAAGCTTTCTTT	CASSLGIGGEAFF
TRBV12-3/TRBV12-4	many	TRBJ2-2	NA	TGTGCCAGCAGTAATCCCGGGACTAACACCGGGGAGCTGTTTTTT	CASSNPGTNTGELFF
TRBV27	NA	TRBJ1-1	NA	TGTGCCAGCTCTAGGGGCACCTTGAACACTGAAGCTTTCTTT	CASSRGTLNTEAFF
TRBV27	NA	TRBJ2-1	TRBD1	TGTGCCAGCAGTTTCCCCCGCCGGGACAGGTCCTACAATGAGCAGTTCTTC	CASSFPRRDRSYNEQFF
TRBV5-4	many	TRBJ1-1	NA	TGTGCCAGCAGCCGGGACACCCTGAACACTGAAGCTTTCTTT	CASSRDTLNTEAFF
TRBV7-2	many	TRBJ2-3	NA	TGTGCCAGCAGCTCCACAGGGTATGAGACGCAGTATTTT	CASSSTGYETQYF
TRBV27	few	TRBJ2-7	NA	TGTGCCAGCAGTACCCTACCGCCTCCAATCTACGAGCAGTACTTC	CASSTLPPPIYEQYF
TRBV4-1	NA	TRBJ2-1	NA	TGCGCCAGCAGCCAACGGTCCTCCTACAATGAGCAGTTCTTC	CASSQRSSYNEQFF
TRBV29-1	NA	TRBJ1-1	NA	TGCAGCGTTGAAGATAGAAACACTGAAGCTTTCTTT	CSVEDRNTEAFF
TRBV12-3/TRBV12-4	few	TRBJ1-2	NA	TGTGCCAGCAGTTTTGGGGGATTGGGGGGAAACTATGGCTACACCTTC	CASSFGGLGGNYGYTF
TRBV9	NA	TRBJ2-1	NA	TGTGCCAGCAGCGTAGATGGGGGGCTCGATGAGCAGTTCTTC	CASSVDGGLDEQFF
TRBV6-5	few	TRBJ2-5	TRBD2	TGTGCCAGCAGTCATTCCGGGGGGGAAGAGACCCAGTACTTC	CASSHSGGEETQYF
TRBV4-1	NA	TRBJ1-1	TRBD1	TGCGCCAGCAGCCGGGCCGGGACAGGGGGAACTGAAGCTTTCTTT	CASSRAGTGGTEAFF
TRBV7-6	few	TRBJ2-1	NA	TGTGTCAGCAGCCCAGGCAGGGAAGGGCAGTTCTTC	CVSSPGREGQFF
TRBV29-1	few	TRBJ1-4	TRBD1	TGCAGCGTTCTCGGGACAGGGGTCGAAAAACTGTTTTTT	CSVLGTGVEKLFF
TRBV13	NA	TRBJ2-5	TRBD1	TGTGCCAGCAGCTCTACTGGAGACAGGGGACAAGAGACCCAGTACTTC	CASSSTGDRGQETQYF
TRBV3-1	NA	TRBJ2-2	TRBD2	TGTGCCAGCAGTGTAGGGCTAGCGGGAGTCGCGAACACCGGGGAGCTGTTTTTT	CASSVGLAGVANTGELFF
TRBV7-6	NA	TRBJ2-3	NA	TGTGCCAGCAGCTTGTCCCCCCTAAGCACAGATACGCAGTATTTT	CASSLSPLSTDTQYF
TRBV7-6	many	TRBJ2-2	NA	TGTGCCAGCAGCCCCTTAACCGGAAACACCGGGGAGCTGTTTTTT	CASSPLTGNTGELFF
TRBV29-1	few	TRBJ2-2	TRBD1	TGCAGCGTTGAAGAGGGGACAGGGTACACCGGGGAGCTGTTTTTT	CSVEEGTGYTGELFF
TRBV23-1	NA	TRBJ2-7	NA	TGCGCCAGCACACAATCTAGGTACTCCTACGAGCAGTACTTC	CASTQSRYSYEQYF
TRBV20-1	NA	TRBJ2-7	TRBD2	TGCAGTGCTAGATCCGTGAATAGCGGGGTTTCTTACGAGCAGTACTTC	CSARSVNSGVSYEQYF
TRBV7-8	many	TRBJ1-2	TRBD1	TGTGCCAGCAGCCAACCAGGACAGGGGTATGGCTACACCTTC	CASSQPGQGYGYTF
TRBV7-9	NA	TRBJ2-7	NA	TGTGCCAGCAGCTACCGGGCCGACCGCGAGCAGTACTTC	CASSYRADREQYF